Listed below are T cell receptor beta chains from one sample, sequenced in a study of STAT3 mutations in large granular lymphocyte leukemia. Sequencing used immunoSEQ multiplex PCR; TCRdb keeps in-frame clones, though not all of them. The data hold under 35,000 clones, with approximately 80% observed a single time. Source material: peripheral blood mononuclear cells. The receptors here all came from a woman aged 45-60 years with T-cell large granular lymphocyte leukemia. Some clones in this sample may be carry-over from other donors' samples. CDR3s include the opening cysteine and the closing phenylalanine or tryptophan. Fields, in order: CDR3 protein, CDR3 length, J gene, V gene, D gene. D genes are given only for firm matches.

CASSLSAGGQETQYF | 15 | TRBJ2-5 | TRBV5-1 | TRBD2
CASSQDPGPYGYTF | 14 | TRBJ1-2 | TRBV4-1 | -
CASSLGVQETQYF | 13 | TRBJ2-5 | TRBV6-6 | -
CAISPTESNQPQHF | 14 | TRBJ1-5 | TRBV10-3 | -
CASSFTGTDEAFF | 13 | TRBJ1-1 | TRBV5-1 | TRBD1
CASSLSGRWSYEQYF | 15 | TRBJ2-7 | TRBV28 | TRBD2
CASSFSSGRIQETQYF | 16 | TRBJ2-5 | TRBV6-5 | TRBD2
CASSPGSAPVLYGYTF | 16 | TRBJ1-2 | TRBV18 | -
CSALDRDIQYF | 11 | TRBJ2-4 | TRBV20-1 | TRBD1
CASSSSRTGAETGYTF | 16 | TRBJ1-2 | TRBV7-9 | TRBD1
CSVEGQGGYEQYF | 13 | TRBJ2-7 | TRBV29-1 | TRBD1
CSARGGTEAFF | 11 | TRBJ1-1 | TRBV20-1 | -
CASSFQGDQPQHF | 13 | TRBJ1-5 | TRBV7-9 | -
CASSLPGASTDTQYF | 15 | TRBJ2-3 | TRBV5-4 | -
CASSSVGWGPGANVLTF | 17 | TRBJ2-6 | TRBV19 | -
CSLRGSYGYTF | 11 | TRBJ1-2 | TRBV29-1 | TRBD1